Each of the 10 T cell receptor beta chains below was sequenced from the same sample in a study of CD4 T cells in relation to SARS-CoV-2 and coronaviruses. The method was immunoSEQ multiplex PCR; TCRdb's version includes in-frame clones alone and lacks a portion of them. The sample yields under 65,000 clones, 70% to 90% seen once. Unexposed donor CD4+ T cells date from about 2011-2018, before the COVID-19 pandemic. Sequenced: memory CD4+ T cells from PBMCs. The receptor source for this set is a human donor in good health.

The rearrangement joins TRBV19 to TRBJ2-3; perhaps D is TRBD1 or TRBD2 (5 bases each). CDR3 length equals 11 residues. Germline assignment: CDR1 LNHDA and CDR2 SQIVND (reference sequence). The CDR3 is CASWGKGTQYF. The DNA of the CDR3 is TGTGCTAGCTGGGGGAAAGGTACGCAGTATTTT.

A note on this clone: This sample also contains other DNA sequences that code for the same CDR3. The CDR3, as DNA: TGTGCCACCAGTGACGCCCTCAGTTACGAGCAGTACTTC. Translated: CATSDALSYEQYF. V gene TRBV24-1 combines with J gene TRBJ2-7; the D is unclear. Germline-derived CDR1 and CDR2 are KGHDR and SFDVKD. Trimming cost V 4 bases and J 4 bases, with 10 bases left between them. The CDR3 covers 13 residues.

This clone was picked up a small number of times. V usage is TRBV28 and J usage is TRBJ1-5; D remains unclear. From germline, CDR1 is MDHEN and CDR2 SYDVKM. The germline V and J ends were trimmed by 4 bases and 2 bases, with 3 bases remaining between them. The CDR3 is made up of 12 amino acids. The DNA of the CDR3 is TGTGCCAGCAGTTCCCGCAATCAGCCCCAGCATTTT. It encodes CASSSRNQPQHF.

The gene calls are TRBV6-5 and TRBJ1-5; 7 positions match TRBD1. V was pared by 6 bases and J by 7 bases, with 9 bases of the junction left unmatched. Germline assignment: CDR1 MNHEY and CDR2 SVGAGI. The CDR3 loop spans 14 amino acids. The CDR3 here is CASRGRGQPQPQHF. For the CDR3, the DNA is TGTGCCAGCAGGGGTAGGGGACAGCCGCAGCCCCAGCATTTT.

This clone was detected only once. The chain links TRBV3-1 (or the pseudogene TRBV3-2) to TRBJ1-1; a possible D gene is TRBD1 (5 bases). V was clipped by 4 bases and J by 2 bases, with 8 bases between them. Per germline, CDR1 LGHDT and CDR2 YNNKEL (reference sequence). The CDR3 length is 13 residues. CDR3 DNA: TGTGCCAGCAGCCGGGGGAGAAACACTGAAGCTTTCTTT. It yields the protein CASSRGRNTEAFF.

The V and J genes are TRBV27 and TRBJ2-1; no firm D call. Trimming removed 5 bases from V and 13 bases from J, with 12 bases in between. The CDR3 contains 11 residues. Germline values: CDR1 MNHEY, CDR2 SMNVEV (reference sequence). The CDR3 sequence: CASSPGTVQFF. In nucleotides, the CDR3 is TGTGCCAGCAGTCCAGGCACCGTCCAGTTCTTC.

V and J are TRBV18 and TRBJ2-3; TRBD2 matches 8 bases. V was clipped by 4 bases and J by 2 bases; unmatched bases: 8. In germline, CDR1 is KGHSH, CDR2 LQKENI. The CDR3 loop spans 16 amino acids. The CDR3 region is CASSQPGLGITDTQYF. CDR3 DNA: TGTGCCAGCTCACAACCGGGACTAGGCATCACAGATACGCAGTATTTT.

This rearrangement joins TRBV5-4 to TRBJ2-1; 7 nucleotides match TRBD2. This CDR3 contains 15 residues. The germline V gene has CDR1 SGHNT and CDR2 YYREEE (reference sequence). Trimming at V came to 1 base and at J to 5 bases, leaving 6 bases not matched to a gene. CDR3 sequence reads: CASSLMSSGNNEQFF. CDR3 nucleotide sequence: TGTGCCAGCAGCTTGATGTCTAGCGGTAACAATGAGCAGTTCTTC.

This rearrangement joins TRBV19 to TRBJ1-1; D may be TRBD1 (5 bases). Trimming stripped 6 bases from V and 5 bases from J, with 19 bases between. Germline-derived CDR1 and CDR2 are LNHDA and SQIVND (reference sequence). The length of the CDR3 is 15 residues. CDR3 amino acids: CASRGFDGGRTEAFF. CDR3 coding DNA: TGTGCCAGTAGGGGTTTCGATGGGGGTCGGACTGAAGCTTTCTTT.

This chain connects TRBV12-3 or TRBV12-4 to TRBJ1-2; a weak D match, TRBD1 (6 bases). The V gene lost 5 bases and the J gene lost 8 bases, with 12 bases spanning the gap. The CDR3 sequence is 12 residues long. The CDR3 loop reads CASSRDRYGYTF. The CDR3, as DNA: TGTGCCAGCAGTCGCGACAGGTACGGCTACACCTTC.